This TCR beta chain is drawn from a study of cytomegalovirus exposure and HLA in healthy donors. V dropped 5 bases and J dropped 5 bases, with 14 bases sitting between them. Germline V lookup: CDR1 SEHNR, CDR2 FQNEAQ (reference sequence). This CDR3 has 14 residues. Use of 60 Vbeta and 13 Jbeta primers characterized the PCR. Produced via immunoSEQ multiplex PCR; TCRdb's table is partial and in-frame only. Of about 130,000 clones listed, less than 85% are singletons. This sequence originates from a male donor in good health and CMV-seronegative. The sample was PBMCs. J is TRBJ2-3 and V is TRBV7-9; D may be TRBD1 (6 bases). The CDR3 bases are TGTGCCAGCAGCCAGGGACAATCAGGAGATACGCAGTATTTT. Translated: CASSQGQSGDTQYF.